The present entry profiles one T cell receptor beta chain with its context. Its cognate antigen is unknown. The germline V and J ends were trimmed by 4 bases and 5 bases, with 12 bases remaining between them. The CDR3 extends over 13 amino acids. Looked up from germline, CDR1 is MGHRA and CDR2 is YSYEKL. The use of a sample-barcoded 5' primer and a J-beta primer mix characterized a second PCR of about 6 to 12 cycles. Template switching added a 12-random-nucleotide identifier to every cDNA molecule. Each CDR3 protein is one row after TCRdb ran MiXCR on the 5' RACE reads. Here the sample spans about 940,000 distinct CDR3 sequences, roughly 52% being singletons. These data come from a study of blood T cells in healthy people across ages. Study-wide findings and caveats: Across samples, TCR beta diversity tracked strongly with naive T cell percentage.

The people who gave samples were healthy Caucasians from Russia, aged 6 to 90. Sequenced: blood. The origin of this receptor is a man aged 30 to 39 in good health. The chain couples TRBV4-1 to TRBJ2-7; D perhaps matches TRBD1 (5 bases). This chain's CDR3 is CASSPAGYHEQYF. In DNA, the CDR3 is TGCGCCAGCAGCCCTGCAGGGTACCACGAGCAGTACTTC.